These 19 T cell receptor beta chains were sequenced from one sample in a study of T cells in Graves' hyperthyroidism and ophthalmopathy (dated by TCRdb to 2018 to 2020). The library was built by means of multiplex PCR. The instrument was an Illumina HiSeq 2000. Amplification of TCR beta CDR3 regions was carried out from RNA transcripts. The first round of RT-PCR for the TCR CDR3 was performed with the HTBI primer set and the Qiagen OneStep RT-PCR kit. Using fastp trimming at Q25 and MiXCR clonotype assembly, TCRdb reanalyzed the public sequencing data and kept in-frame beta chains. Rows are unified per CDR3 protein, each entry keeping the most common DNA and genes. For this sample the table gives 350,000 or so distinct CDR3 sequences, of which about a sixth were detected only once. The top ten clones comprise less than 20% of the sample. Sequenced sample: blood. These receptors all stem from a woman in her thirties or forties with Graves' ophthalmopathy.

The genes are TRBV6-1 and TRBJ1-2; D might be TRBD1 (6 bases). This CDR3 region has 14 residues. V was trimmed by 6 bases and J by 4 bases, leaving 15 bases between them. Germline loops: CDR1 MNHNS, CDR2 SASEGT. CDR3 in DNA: TGTGCCAGCAGACCCAACAGGGCGGGCTATGGCTACACCTTC. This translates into CASRPNRAGYGYTF.

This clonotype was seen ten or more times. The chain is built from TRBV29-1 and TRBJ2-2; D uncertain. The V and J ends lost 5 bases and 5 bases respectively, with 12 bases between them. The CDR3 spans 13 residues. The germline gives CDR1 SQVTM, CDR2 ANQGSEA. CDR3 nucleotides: TGCAGCGTTCGGGCAGCTCCGACCGGGGAGCTGTTTTTT. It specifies CSVRAAPTGELFF.

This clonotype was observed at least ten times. CDR3 nucleotide sequence: TGTGCCAGCAGCGTAGAGGCTAGCGGGAGGCAATACGAGCAGTACTTC. This sequence encodes CASSVEASGRQYEQYF. This sequence joins TRBV9 and TRBJ2-7; 11 bases map to TRBD2. Losses at the gene ends were 0 bases for V and 4 bases for J; bases not matched to a gene: 6. CDR3 length: 16 amino acids. Germline loops: CDR1 SGDLS, CDR2 YYNGEE.

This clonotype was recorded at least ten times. The CDR3 region has the DNA TGTGCCAGCAAAGACACGGAGGCTGAAGCTTTCTTT. Its translation: CASKDTEAEAFF. The rearrangement joins TRBV6-1 to TRBJ1-1; D remains unclear. This CDR3 is built from 12 residues. Trimming stripped 7 bases from V and 6 bases from J, with 12 bases between. Germline-derived CDR1 and CDR2 are MNHNS and SASEGT.

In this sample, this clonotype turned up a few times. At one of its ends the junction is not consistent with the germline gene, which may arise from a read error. This CDR3 reads CASSEGKIGVGTEASF. CDR3 DNA: TGTGCCAGCAGTGAGGGGAAAATAGGGGTCGGCACTGAAGCTTCCTTT. The V gene is TRBV6-1, the J gene TRBJ1-1; D is perhaps TRBD1 (5 bases). CDR1 and CDR2 (germline): MNHNS, SASEGT. The CDR3 consists of 16 residues.

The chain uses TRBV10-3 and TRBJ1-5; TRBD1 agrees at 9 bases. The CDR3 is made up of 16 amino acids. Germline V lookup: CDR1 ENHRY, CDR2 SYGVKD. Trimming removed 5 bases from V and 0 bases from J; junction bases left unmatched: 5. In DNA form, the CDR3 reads TGTGCCATCAGTAATGGACAGGGGAATAGCAATCAGCCCCAGCATTTT. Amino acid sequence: CAISNGQGNSNQPQHF.

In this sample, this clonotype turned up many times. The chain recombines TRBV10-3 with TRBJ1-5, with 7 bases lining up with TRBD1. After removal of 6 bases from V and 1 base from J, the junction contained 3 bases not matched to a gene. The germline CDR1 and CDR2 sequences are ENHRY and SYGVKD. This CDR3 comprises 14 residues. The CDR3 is CAIRPTGSNQPQHF. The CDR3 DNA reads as TGTGCCATCAGGCCGACAGGGAGCAATCAGCCCCAGCATTTT.

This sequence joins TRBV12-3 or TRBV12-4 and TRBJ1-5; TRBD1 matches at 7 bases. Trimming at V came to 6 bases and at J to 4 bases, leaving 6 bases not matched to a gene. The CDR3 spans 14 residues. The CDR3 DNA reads TGTGCCAGCAGGCTAGGACAGGAGAATCAGCCCCAGCATTTT. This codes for CASRLGQENQPQHF.

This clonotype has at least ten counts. The CDR3 DNA follows: TGTGCCAGCGGTATAGACAGGGGCTGGGAGACCCAGTACTTC. Translation gives CASGIDRGWETQYF. The gene calls are TRBV27 and TRBJ2-5, with 8 bases identical to TRBD1. The CDR3 spans 14 residues. The ends lost 8 bases at V and 5 bases at J; junction bases unmatched: 10. Germline loops: CDR1 MNHEY, CDR2 SMNVEV (reference sequence).

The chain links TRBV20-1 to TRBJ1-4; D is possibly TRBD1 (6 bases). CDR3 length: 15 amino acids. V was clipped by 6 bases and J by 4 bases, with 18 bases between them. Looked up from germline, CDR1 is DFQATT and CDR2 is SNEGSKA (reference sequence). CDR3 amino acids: CSASGGGGNNEKLFF. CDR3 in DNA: TGCAGTGCCTCCGGCGGAGGGGGAAATAATGAAAAACTGTTTTTT.

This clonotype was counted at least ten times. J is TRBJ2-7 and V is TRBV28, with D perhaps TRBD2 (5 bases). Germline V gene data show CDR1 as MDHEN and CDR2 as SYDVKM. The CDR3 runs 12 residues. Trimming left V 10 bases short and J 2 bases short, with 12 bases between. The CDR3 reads CATKRSPYEQYF. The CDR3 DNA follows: TGTGCCACCAAGCGGAGTCCCTACGAGCAGTACTTC.

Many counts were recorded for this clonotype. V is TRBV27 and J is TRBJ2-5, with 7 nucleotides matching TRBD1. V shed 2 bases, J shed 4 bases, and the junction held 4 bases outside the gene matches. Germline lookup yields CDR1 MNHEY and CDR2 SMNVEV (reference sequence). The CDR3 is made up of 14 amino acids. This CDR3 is CASSLLDRAETQYF. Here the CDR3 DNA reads TGTGCCAGCAGTTTACTAGACAGGGCAGAGACCCAGTACTTC.

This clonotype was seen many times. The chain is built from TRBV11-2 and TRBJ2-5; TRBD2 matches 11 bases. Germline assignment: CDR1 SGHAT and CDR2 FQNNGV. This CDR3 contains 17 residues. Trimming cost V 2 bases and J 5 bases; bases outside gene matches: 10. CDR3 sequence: CASSLMGTSGALETQYF. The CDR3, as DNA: TGTGCCAGCAGCTTAATGGGGACTAGCGGAGCTCTTGAGACCCAGTACTTC.

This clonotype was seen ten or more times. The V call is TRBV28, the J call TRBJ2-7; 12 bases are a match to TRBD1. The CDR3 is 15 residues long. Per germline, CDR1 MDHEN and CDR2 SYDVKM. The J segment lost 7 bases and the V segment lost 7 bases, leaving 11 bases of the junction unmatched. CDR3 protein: CASTMGGQGAREQYF. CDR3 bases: TGTGCCAGCACCATGGGGGGACAGGGGGCTCGAGAGCAGTACTTC.

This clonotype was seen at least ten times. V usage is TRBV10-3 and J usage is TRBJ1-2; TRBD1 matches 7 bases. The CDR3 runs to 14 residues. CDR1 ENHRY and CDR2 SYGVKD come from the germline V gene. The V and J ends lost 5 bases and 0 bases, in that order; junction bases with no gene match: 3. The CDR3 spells CAISIGQANYGYTF. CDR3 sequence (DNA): TGTGCCATCAGTATCGGACAGGCTAACTATGGCTACACCTTC.

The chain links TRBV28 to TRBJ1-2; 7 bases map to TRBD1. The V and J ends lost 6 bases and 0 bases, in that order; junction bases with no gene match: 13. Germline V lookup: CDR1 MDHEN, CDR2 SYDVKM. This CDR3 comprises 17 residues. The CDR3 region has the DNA TGTGCCAGCAGCCGACAGGGCGGTGGAAGTTCTAACTATGGCTACACCTTC. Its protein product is CASSRQGGGSSNYGYTF.

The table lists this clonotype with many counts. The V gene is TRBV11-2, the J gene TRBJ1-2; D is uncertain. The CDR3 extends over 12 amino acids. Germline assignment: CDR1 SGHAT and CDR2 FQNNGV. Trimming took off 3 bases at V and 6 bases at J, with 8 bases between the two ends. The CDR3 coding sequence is TGTGCCAGCAGCTTGGCTCCCGATGGCTACACCTTC. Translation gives CASSLAPDGYTF.

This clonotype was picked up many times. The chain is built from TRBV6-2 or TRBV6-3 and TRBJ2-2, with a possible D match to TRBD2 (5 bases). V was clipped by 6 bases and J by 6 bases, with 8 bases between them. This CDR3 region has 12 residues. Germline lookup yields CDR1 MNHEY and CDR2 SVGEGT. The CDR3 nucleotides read TGTGCCAGCAGCTGGGGAGCCGGGGAGCTGTTTTTT. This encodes CASSWGAGELFF.

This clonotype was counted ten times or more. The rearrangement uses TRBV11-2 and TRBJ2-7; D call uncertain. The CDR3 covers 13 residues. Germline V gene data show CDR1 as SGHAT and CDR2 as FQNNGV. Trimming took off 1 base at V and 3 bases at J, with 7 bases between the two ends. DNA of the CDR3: TGTGCCAGCAGCTTAGGTGTAGACTACGAGCAGTACTTC. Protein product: CASSLGVDYEQYF.